This T cell receptor beta chain is drawn from a study of cytomegalovirus exposure and HLA in healthy donors. Primers: 60 Vbeta forward and 13 Jbeta reverse. Produced via immunoSEQ multiplex PCR; TCRdb's table is partial and in-frame only. The repertoire holds about 200,000 clones, with 75% to 90% as singletons. Germline-derived CDR1 and CDR2 are LNHDA and SQIVND (reference sequence). V shed 1 base and J shed 1 base, with 5 bases lying between them. The CDR3 extends over 14 amino acids. This rearrangement joins TRBV19 to TRBJ1-5, with D hard to call. Sequencing was done on a sample of PBMCs. The sequence was obtained from a woman in her twenties or thirties in good health and CMV-seronegative. CDR3 residues: CASSIGGSNQPQHF. CDR3 nucleotides: TGTGCCAGTAGTATAGGAGGAAGCAATCAGCCCCAGCATTTT.